These 7 T cell receptor beta chains share one sample of origin, sequenced in a study of blood T cells in healthy people across ages. The second PCR ran roughly 7 to 12 cycles with a sample-barcoded 5' primer and J-beta primers. Via MiXCR, TCRdb re-called the 5' RACE reads, giving one row per CDR3 protein. The profile shows 500,000 to 700,000 distinct CDR3 sequences, approximately 30% of them singletons. The sequenced sample was blood. Receptor source: a woman aged 80 or over in good health.

Ten or more counts support this clonotype. This chain uses TRBV24-1 with TRBJ2-1; D is unresolved. There are 13 residues in the CDR3. The germline gives CDR1 KGHDR, CDR2 SFDVKD. V lost 2 bases and J lost 13, with 14 bases in between. CDR3 in DNA: TGTGCCACCAGTGATTACGTTAGTACGATTCAGTTCTTC. This encodes CATSDYVSTIQFF.

With respect to this clonotype: At one of its ends the junction is not consistent with the germline gene, which may arise from a read error. The chain joins TRBV6-5 to TRBJ1-3; a weak D match, TRBD1 (5 bases). Germline V gene data show CDR1 as MNHEY and CDR2 as SVGAGI. The CDR3 has 15 residues. CDR3 residues: CASKAGPSSGNTVYF. CDR3 nucleotides: TGTGCCAGCAAGGCAGGGCCAAGCTCTGGAAACACCGTATATTTT.

The V gene is TRBV29-1, the J gene TRBJ1-1, with 7 bases matching TRBD1. This CDR3 comprises 13 residues. The V and J ends lost 7 bases and 1 base, in that order; junction bases with no gene match: 6. Germline assignment: CDR1 SQVTM and CDR2 ANQGSEA. Written as DNA, the CDR3 is TGCAGCGCTGGCGGACAGGAGAACACTGAAGCTTTCTTT. It translates to CSAGGQENTEAFF.

This clonotype was observed at least ten times. The chain uses TRBV5-5 and TRBJ2-4; D is unresolved. V was cut by 2 bases and J by 0 bases, with 12 bases left in between. The CDR3 has 16 residues. CDR1 and CDR2 from the germline V gene are SGHKS and YYEKEE (reference sequence). The DNA of the CDR3 is TGTGCCAGCAGCTTAACCTCCTTAATAGCCAAAAACATTCAGTACTTC. It specifies CASSLTSLIAKNIQYF.

J is TRBJ2-3 and V is TRBV12-3 or TRBV12-4; D gene ambiguous. The V gene lost 5 bases and the J gene lost 4 bases, with 7 bases spanning the gap. The CDR3 length is 12 residues. The CDR3 nucleotides read TGTGCCAGCAGTGGGATAGCAGATACGCAGTATTTT. This translates into CASSGIADTQYF.

The CDR3 spells CASSLGAEGPPGETQYF. The CDR3 DNA follows: TGTGCCAGCAGTTTAGGTGCGGAGGGCCCCCCGGGGGAGACCCAGTACTTC. This sequence joins TRBV27 and TRBJ2-5, with D possibly TRBD2 on 6 matching bases. The V gene's germline CDR1 is MNHEY and CDR2 SMNVEV (reference sequence). V was trimmed by 2 bases and J by 5 bases, leaving 21 bases between them. CDR3 length equals 17 residues.

The chain has TRBV20-1 and TRBJ1-1; D unresolved. The ends were cut back, 5 bases at V and 5 bases at J, with 9 bases in the middle. Germline CDR1 is DFQATT and CDR2 is SNEGSKA (reference sequence). This CDR3 has 11 amino acids. CDR3 nucleotides: TGCAGTGCTCCGACACGGACTGAAGCTTTCTTT. This gives the protein CSAPTRTEAFF.